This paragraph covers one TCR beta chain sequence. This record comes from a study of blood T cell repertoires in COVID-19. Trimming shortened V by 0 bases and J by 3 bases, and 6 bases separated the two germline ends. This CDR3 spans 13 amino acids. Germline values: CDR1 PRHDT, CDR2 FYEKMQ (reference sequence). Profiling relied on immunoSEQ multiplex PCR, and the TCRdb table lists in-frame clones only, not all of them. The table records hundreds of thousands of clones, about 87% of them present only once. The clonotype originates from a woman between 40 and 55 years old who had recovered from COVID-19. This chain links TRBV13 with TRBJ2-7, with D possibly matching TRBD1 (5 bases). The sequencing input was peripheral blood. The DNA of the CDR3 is TGTGCCAGCAGCTTAGGGCAGGGCTACGAGCAGTACTTC. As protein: CASSLGQGYEQYF. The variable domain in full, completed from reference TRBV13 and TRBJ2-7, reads AAGVIQSPRHLIKEKRETATLKCYPIPRHDTVYWYQQGPGQDPQFLISFYEKMQSDKGSIPDRFSAQQFSDYHSELNMSSLELGDSALYFCASSLGQGYEQYFGPGTRLTVT.